These T cell receptor beta chains were read from a single sample in a study of T cells in Graves' hyperthyroidism and ophthalmopathy. MiXCR, run by TCRdb on the multiplex PCR reads, gives a single entry per CDR3 protein. The sample records around 600,000 distinct CDR3 sequences, 13% to 15% being singletons. Input material: blood. The receptors come from a woman aged 18-29 years with Graves' ophthalmopathy. CDR3s include the opening cysteine and the closing phenylalanine or tryptophan. A D gene is named only where the DNA matches it firmly. Expanded clones get a size class; other rows say once, few or many, or leave the size out.

d_call | j_call | clone_size | v_call | cdr3_nt | cdr3_aa
TRBD1 | TRBJ1-1 | many | TRBV28 | TGTGCCACCGAGAGGAGGACAGGGGGGCTCACTGAAGCTTTCTTT | CATERRTGGLTEAFF
NA | TRBJ1-5 | NA | TRBV24-1 | TGTGCCACCAGTGTCTCGGGTCAGCCCCAGCATTTT | CATSVSGQPQHF
NA | TRBJ1-5 | many | TRBV15 | TGTGCCACCAGCAGAGATCCTGGGGGCGATCAGCCCCAGCATTTT | CATSRDPGGDQPQHF
NA | TRBJ2-1 | many | TRBV9 | TGTGCCAGCAGCGTAGGGCTGGTAGAGAACAATGAGCAGTTCTTC | CASSVGLVENNEQFF
TRBD1 | TRBJ2-7 | NA | TRBV28 | TGTGCCAGCAGCTGGGACAGGGCGGCGGTCTACGAGCAGTACTTC | CASSWDRAAVYEQYF
TRBD2 | TRBJ2-1 | many | TRBV19 | TGTGCCAGTAGTATCTCGACTAGCGGGACCAGAGATGAGCAGTTCTTC | CASSISTSGTRDEQFF
TRBD1 | TRBJ2-7 | many | TRBV29-1 | TGCAGCGTTGAACGCGGACAGGGTGGGGACTACGAGCAGTACTTC | CSVERGQGGDYEQYF
NA | TRBJ2-5 | many | TRBV7-9 | TGTGCCAGCAGCTTAGGTCCGGGGTACCAAGAGACCCAGTACTTC | CASSLGPGYQETQYF
TRBD1 | TRBJ1-3 | few | TRBV7-9 | TGTGCCAGCAGCCCAGACAGGGCTGGAAACACCATATATTTT | CASSPDRAGNTIYF
TRBD1 | TRBJ1-2 | few | TRBV27 | TGTGCCAGCAGTTTTGCTGGACAGGGAACGGTGGGCTACACCTTC | CASSFAGQGTVGYTF
TRBD1 | TRBJ2-1 | many | TRBV6-2/TRBV6-3 | TGTGCCAGCAGTTCCCCATTTAGGGGGCCCTACAATGAGCAGTTCTTC | CASSSPFRGPYNEQFF
TRBD2 | TRBJ2-7 | many | TRBV28 | TGTGCCAGCAGTTTAGATATGAACGAGTGGGGCACTAGCGGATTTTTCTACGAGCAGTACTTC | CASSLDMNEWGTSGFFYEQYF